This T cell receptor beta chain came from a study of high-grade serous ovarian cancer treatment subgroups. The tumor samples were collected prior to definitive surgery or chemotherapy. Study results and caveats: Different patients shared almost no repertoire; same-patient tumors shared roughly 0.095 to 0.85.

Data came from immunoSEQ multiplex PCR; TCRdb stores just in-frame clones and leaves some out. Here the sample spans fewer than 20,000 clones, approximately 72% being singletons. By its share, this clone is medium-sized (0.01 to 0.1%). Its cognate antigen is unknown. CDR3 length: 16 residues. Germline values: CDR1 LNHDA, CDR2 SQIVND (reference sequence). Trimming at V came to 0 bases and at J to 0 bases, leaving 2 bases not matched to a gene. Sequenced input: tumor tissue. This receptor was taken from a human donor with high-grade serous ovarian cancer. The chain employs TRBV19 and TRBJ1-1; 9 bases agree with TRBD1. CDR3 coding DNA: TGTGCCAGTAGTATAGATCGGGACAGGGTGAACACTGAAGCTTTCTTT. Its translation: CASSIDRDRVNTEAFF. The full variable domain, in which reference TRBV19 and TRBJ1-1 provide the parts outside the CDR3, is DGGITQSPKYLFRKEGQNVTLSCEQNLNHDAMYWYRQDPGQGLRLIYYSQIVNDFQKGDIAEGYSVSREKKESFPLTVTSAQKNPTAFYLCASSIDRDRVNTEAFFGQGTRLTVV.